The 25 T cell receptor beta chains below all came from one sample that was sequenced in a study of T cell responses to AZD1222 COVID-19 vaccine. Assay used: immunoSEQ multiplex PCR; TCRdb lists only in-frame clones, some missing. The repertoire includes just under 95,000 clones, about nine tenths of them detected once, and roughly 10% sits in the top ten. The material sequenced was peripheral blood, taken on day 0 of AZD1222 vaccination. These receptors all stem from an adult in good health.

The V and J genes are TRBV4-2 and TRBJ2-7; 7 bases fit TRBD2. This CDR3 region has 17 residues. Germline V gene lookup returns CDR1 LGHNA and CDR2 YNFKEQ. Unmatched junction bases numbered 11, after V lost 1 base and J lost 2 bases. The CDR3 nucleotides read TGTGCCAGCAGCCAAGGCGCGATGTCTAGCGGAGCCTACGAGCAGTACTTC. It is translated as CASSQGAMSSGAYEQYF.

The rearrangement uses TRBV6-1 and TRBJ1-6, with a tentative D call TRBD1 (6 bases). Trimming removed 3 bases at V and 10 bases at J, with 16 bases between. Germline CDR1 is MNHNS and CDR2 is SASEGT. The CDR3 spans 15 residues. Here the CDR3 reads CASSEIQGMGSPLHF. CDR3 coding DNA: TGTGCCAGCAGTGAGATTCAGGGGATGGGCTCACCCCTCCACTTT.

The J gene is TRBJ2-2, the V gene TRBV30; 13 bases map to TRBD2. The CDR3 covers 17 residues. J gave up 6 bases and V 2 bases, and 9 bases lay outside the gene matches. Germline CDR1 reads GTSNPN; CDR2 reads SVGIG (reference sequence). CDR3 in amino acids: CAWSRGLAGPIAGELFF. The CDR3 region has the DNA TGTGCCTGGAGTAGGGGACTAGCGGGACCGATCGCCGGGGAGCTGTTTTTT.

This clone was counted a few times. The CDR3 protein is CASSLRTVGQQYF. DNA of the CDR3: TGTGCCAGCAGCCTGAGGACCGTCGGTCAGCAGTACTTC. The rearrangement links TRBV11-3 to TRBJ2-7; no clear D. CDR3 size: 13 residues. V lost 5 bases, J lost 8 bases, and 16 bases lay in between. The germline CDR1 and CDR2 sequences are SGHNT and YENEEA.

The rearrangement links TRBV6-1 to TRBJ1-4; TRBD1 aligns across 10 bases. V dropped 4 bases and J dropped 3; count of bases not matched to a gene: 8. Per the germline V gene, CDR1 is MNHNS and CDR2 is SASEGT. CDR3 length: 17 residues. CDR3: CASSADRGSIANEKLFF. CDR3 DNA sequence: TGTGCCAGCAGTGCGGACAGGGGGTCTATTGCTAATGAAAAACTGTTTTTT.

J is TRBJ1-6 and V is TRBV30; D gene uncertain. The germline CDR1 and CDR2 sequences are GTSNPN and SVGIG (reference sequence). This CDR3 spans 14 amino acids. With 3 bases removed from V and 4 bases from J, the gap between germline ends came to 10 bases. CDR3 residues: CAWSPFKYNSPLHF. The CDR3 coding sequence is TGTGCCTGGAGCCCTTTCAAATATAATTCACCCCTCCACTTT.

This chain links TRBV6-4 with TRBJ1-6, with D possibly being TRBD1 (5 bases). V was trimmed by 2 bases and J by 0 bases, leaving 14 bases between them. The CDR3 is 18 amino acids. CDR1 is MRHNA and CDR2 is SNTAGT in the germline V gene. This chain's CDR3 is CASSDLRDESSYNSPLHF. The DNA of the CDR3 is TGTGCCAGCAGTGACCTAAGGGACGAAAGCTCCTATAATTCACCCCTCCACTTT.

The rearrangement joins TRBV6-1 to TRBJ1-4; D might be TRBD1 (5 bases). The CDR3 has 17 amino acids. The V end was cut by 0 bases, the J end by 4 bases, with 15 bases between. Germline assignment: CDR1 MNHNS and CDR2 SASEGT. The CDR3 here is CASSEAGGRSNNEKLFF. The CDR3 DNA is TGTGCCAGCAGTGAAGCTGGGGGGAGGTCAAATAATGAAAAACTGTTTTTT.

The chain employs TRBV21-1 and TRBJ1-6; the table's D call, TRBD1, was not checked against the DNA. TRBV21-1 is deemed a pseudogene. The CDR3 has 16 residues. This CDR3 reads CASKGTGIPYNSPLHF. CDR3 coding DNA: TGTGCCAGCAAGGGGACAGGGATTCCCTATAATTCACCCCTCCACTTT.

The chain has TRBV20-1 and TRBJ1-2; 8 bases agree with TRBD1. The CDR3 length is 11 residues. Germline CDR1 DFQATT, CDR2 SNEGSKA (reference sequence). CDR3 nucleotides: TGCGGACTACAGGGGGACTATGGCTACACCTTC. Encoded protein: CGLQGDYGYTF.

CDR3 sequence reads: CASSLLYRVGEQYF. The CDR3 nucleotides read TGTGCCAGCAGCTTATTATACAGGGTGGGGGAGCAGTACTTC. This chain links TRBV7-9 with TRBJ2-7; a weak D match, TRBD1 (6 bases). CDR3 size: 14 residues. V lost 2 bases, J lost 7 bases, and 15 bases lay in between. From germline, CDR1 is SEHNR and CDR2 FQNEAQ (reference sequence). Looking up the rest from reference TRBV7-9 and TRBJ2-7 gives the full variable domain: DTGVSQNPRHKITKRGQNVTFRCDPISEHNRLYWYRQTLGQGPEFLTYFQNEAQLEKSRLLSDRFSAERPKGSFSTLEIQRTEQGDSAMYLCASSLLYRVGEQYFGPGTRLTVT.

CDR3 in DNA: TGTGCCAGCAGTTACTCCGGGACAGGGGGAAACATTCAGTACTTC. Its translation is CASSYSGTGGNIQYF. The chain has TRBV6-2 or TRBV6-3 and TRBJ2-4, with 11 bases aligning to TRBD1. The ends lost 0 bases at V and 6 bases at J; junction bases unmatched: 1. The CDR3 contains 15 residues. Germline CDR1 is MNHEY and CDR2 is SVGEGT.

This clone was seen a single time. This chain uses TRBV7-9 with TRBJ1-1, with D tentatively TRBD1 (6 bases). The CDR3 is 14 amino acids. V was clipped by 5 bases and J by 1 base, with 11 bases between them. CDR1 and CDR2 from the germline V gene are SEHNR and FQNEAQ (reference sequence). This chain's CDR3 is CASSVGTSNTEAFF. The CDR3 DNA sequence: TGTGCCAGCAGCGTCGGGACATCGAACACTGAAGCTTTCTTT.

V usage is TRBV19 and J usage is TRBJ1-1; 12 positions match TRBD1. Unmatched junction bases numbered 6, after V lost 4 bases and J lost 3 bases. The CDR3 consists of 16 residues. CDR1 and CDR2 from the germline V gene are LNHDA and SQIVND (reference sequence). The CDR3: CASSTRDRGPHTEAFF. The CDR3 DNA sequence: TGTGCCAGTAGTACCCGGGACAGGGGGCCCCACACTGAAGCTTTCTTT.

The chain uses TRBV3-1 (or the pseudogene TRBV3-2) and TRBJ1-1; D is uncertain. CDR1 LGHDT and CDR2 YNNKEL come from the germline V gene (reference sequence). CDR3 length equals 14 residues. V was clipped by 2 bases and J by 4 bases, with 11 bases between them. The CDR3 loop is CASSQKERGTEAFF. The CDR3 nucleotides are TGTGCCAGCAGCCAAAAGGAAAGAGGCACTGAAGCTTTCTTT.

In its sample, this clone was seen once. The chain has TRBV4-2 and TRBJ2-1, with 7 bases identical to TRBD2. V trimming: 0 bases; J trimming: 4 bases; junction bases outside the gene matches: 9. CDR3 size: 17 residues. Germline V gene sequence: CDR1 LGHNA, CDR2 YNFKEQ. DNA of the CDR3: TGTGCCAGCAGCCAAGAGAACGGTGGCGGGAGATACAATGAGCAGTTCTTC. Translating it yields CASSQENGGGRYNEQFF.

This clone was seen once. The chain employs TRBV3-1 (or the pseudogene TRBV3-2) and TRBJ2-7; D not certain. Germline V gives CDR1 LGHDT, CDR2 YNNKEL (reference sequence). Between the trimmed V and J ends, which lost 2 bases and 2 bases, there was a span of 10 bases. The CDR3 extends over 14 amino acids. CDR3 loop: CASSQRQTAYEQYF. The CDR3 DNA sequence: TGTGCCAGCAGCCAACGACAAACAGCCTACGAGCAGTACTTC.

The chain couples TRBV5-6 to TRBJ2-6, with 9 bases lining up with TRBD1. The CDR3 extends over 18 amino acids. Germline CDR1 is SGHDT and CDR2 is YYEEEE. V dropped 4 bases and J dropped 0; count of bases not matched to a gene: 8. The CDR3 sequence is CASSLRQGVSSGANVLTF. DNA for the CDR3: TGTGCCAGCAGCCTAAGACAGGGGGTGAGCTCTGGGGCCAACGTCCTGACTTTC.

V is TRBV3-1 (or the pseudogene TRBV3-2) and J is TRBJ1-3; no definite D call. V was trimmed by 0 bases and J by 0 bases, leaving 6 bases between them. The CDR3 spans 15 residues. Per the germline V gene, CDR1 is LGHDT and CDR2 is YNNKEL (reference sequence). CDR3 DNA sequence: TGTGCCAGCAGCCAAGAAACCGGCTCTGGAAACACCATATATTTT. Protein: CASSQETGSGNTIYF.

The gene calls are TRBV5-6 and TRBJ2-5, with D possibly TRBD2 on 5 matching bases. This CDR3 has 15 residues. Trimming pared 4 bases from V and 3 bases from J, leaving 16 bases between. Germline CDR1 and CDR2: SGHDT and YYEEEE. CDR3 protein: CASSPARRAKETQYF. The CDR3 DNA is TGTGCCAGCAGCCCAGCCAGGCGGGCCAAAGAGACCCAGTACTTC.

The chain recombines TRBV6-5 with TRBJ1-5, with TRBD1 identical over 8 bases. The CDR3 runs 15 residues. Looked up from germline, CDR1 is MNHEY and CDR2 is SVGAGI. J gave up 4 bases and V 7 bases, and 9 bases lay outside the gene matches. The CDR3 reads CASTYGQGGNQPQHF. Here the CDR3 DNA reads TGTGCCAGCACCTACGGACAGGGAGGAAATCAGCCCCAGCATTTT.

The rearrangement uses TRBV20-1 and TRBJ2-4, with a tentative D call TRBD2 (6 bases). V lost 3 bases and J 5 bases, leaving 8 bases between the germline ends. Germline values: CDR1 DFQATT, CDR2 SNEGSKA (reference sequence). This CDR3 contains 12 residues. The DNA for the CDR3 is TGCAGTGCTAGTGAGCGGGAAAACATTCAGTACTTC. Translated: CSASERENIQYF.

In this sample, this clone turned up once. This chain links TRBV7-9 with TRBJ1-5, with 8 bases aligning to TRBD1. Trimming removed 3 bases from V and 7 bases from J; junction bases left unmatched: 14. Looked up from germline, CDR1 is SEHNR and CDR2 is FQNEAQ (reference sequence). The CDR3 totals 17 residues. CDR3 sequence: CASSFDRGPTLGQPQHF. CDR3 in DNA: TGTGCCAGCAGCTTCGACAGGGGCCCAACCTTGGGACAGCCCCAGCATTTT.

The rearrangement joins TRBV3-1 (or the pseudogene TRBV3-2) to TRBJ2-1; D unresolved. The CDR3 spans 16 residues. Germline CDR1 and CDR2: LGHDT and YNNKEL (reference sequence). Trimming pared 0 bases from V and 0 bases from J, leaving 9 bases between. CDR3 amino acids: CASSQDVSRSYNEQFF. The CDR3 nucleotides are TGTGCCAGCAGCCAAGACGTATCTCGCTCCTACAATGAGCAGTTCTTC.

The gene calls are TRBV19 and TRBJ2-1, with 14 bases matching TRBD2. CDR3 size: 19 residues. V trimming: 6 bases; J trimming: 2 bases; junction bases outside the gene matches: 12. Germline-derived CDR1 and CDR2 are LNHDA and SQIVND (reference sequence). CDR3 in amino acids: CASRDTGLAGERAYNEQFF. CDR3 coding DNA: TGTGCCAGTAGGGATACGGGACTAGCGGGAGAACGGGCCTACAATGAGCAGTTCTTC.